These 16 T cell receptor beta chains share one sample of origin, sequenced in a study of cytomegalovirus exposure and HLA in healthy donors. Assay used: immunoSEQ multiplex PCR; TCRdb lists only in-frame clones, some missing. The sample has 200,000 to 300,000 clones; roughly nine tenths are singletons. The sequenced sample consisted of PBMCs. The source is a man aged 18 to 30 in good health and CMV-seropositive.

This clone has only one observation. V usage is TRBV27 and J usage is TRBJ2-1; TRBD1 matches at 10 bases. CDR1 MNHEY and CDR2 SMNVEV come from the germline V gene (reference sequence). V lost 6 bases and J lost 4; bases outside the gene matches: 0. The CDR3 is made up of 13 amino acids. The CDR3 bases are TGTGCCAGCAGGGGACAGGGGTACAATGAGCAGTTCTTC. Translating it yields CASRGQGYNEQFF.

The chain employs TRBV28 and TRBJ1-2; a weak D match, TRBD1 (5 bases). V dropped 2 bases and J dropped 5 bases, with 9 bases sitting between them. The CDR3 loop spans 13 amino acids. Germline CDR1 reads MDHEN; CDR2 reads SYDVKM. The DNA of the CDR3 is TGTGCCAGCAGTTTAGGGGACTCGTATGGCTACACCTTC. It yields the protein CASSLGDSYGYTF.

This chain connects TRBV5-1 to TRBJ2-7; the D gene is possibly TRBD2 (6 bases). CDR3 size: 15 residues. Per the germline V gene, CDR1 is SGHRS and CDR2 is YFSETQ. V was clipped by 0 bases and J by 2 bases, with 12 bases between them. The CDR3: CASSLAGGYAYEQYF. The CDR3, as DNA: TGCGCCAGCAGCTTGGCCGGGGGATATGCCTACGAGCAGTACTTC.

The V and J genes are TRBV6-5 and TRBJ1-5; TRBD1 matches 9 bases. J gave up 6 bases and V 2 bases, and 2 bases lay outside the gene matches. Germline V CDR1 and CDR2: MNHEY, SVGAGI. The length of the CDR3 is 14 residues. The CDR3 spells CASSYGTGIQPQHF. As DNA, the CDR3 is TGTGCCAGCAGTTACGGGACAGGGATTCAGCCCCAGCATTTT.

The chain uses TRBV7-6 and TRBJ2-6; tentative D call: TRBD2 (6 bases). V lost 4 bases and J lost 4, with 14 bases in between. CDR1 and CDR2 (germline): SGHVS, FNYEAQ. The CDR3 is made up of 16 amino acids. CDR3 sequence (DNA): TGTGCCAGCAGCTCGAGTGCGGCGGGGGGGGCCAACGTCCTGACTTTC. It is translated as CASSSSAAGGANVLTF.

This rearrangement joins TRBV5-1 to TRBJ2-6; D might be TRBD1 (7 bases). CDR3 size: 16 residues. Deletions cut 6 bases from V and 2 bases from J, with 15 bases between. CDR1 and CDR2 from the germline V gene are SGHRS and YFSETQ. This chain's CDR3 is CASTNQGGPGANVLTF. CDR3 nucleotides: TGCGCCAGCACCAACCAGGGGGGCCCTGGGGCCAACGTCCTGACTTTC. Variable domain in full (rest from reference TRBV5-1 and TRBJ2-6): KAGVTQTPRYLIKTRGQQVTLSCSPISGHRSVSWYQQTPGQGLQFLFEYFSETQRNKGNFPGRFSGRQFSNSRSEMNVSTLELGDSALYLCASTNQGGPGANVLTFGAGSRLTVL.

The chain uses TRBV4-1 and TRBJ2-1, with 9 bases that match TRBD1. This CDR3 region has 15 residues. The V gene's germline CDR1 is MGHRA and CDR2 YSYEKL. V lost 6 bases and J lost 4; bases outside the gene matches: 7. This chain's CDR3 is CASSLTGGSYNEQFF. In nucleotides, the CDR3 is TGCGCCAGCAGTCTAACAGGGGGCTCTTACAATGAGCAGTTCTTC.

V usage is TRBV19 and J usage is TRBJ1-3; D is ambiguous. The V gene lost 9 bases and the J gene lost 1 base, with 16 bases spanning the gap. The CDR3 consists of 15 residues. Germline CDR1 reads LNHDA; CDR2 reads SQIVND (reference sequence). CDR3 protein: CASGLGTASGNTIYF. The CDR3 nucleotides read TGTGCCAGCGGGTTGGGAACAGCTTCTGGAAACACCATATATTTT.

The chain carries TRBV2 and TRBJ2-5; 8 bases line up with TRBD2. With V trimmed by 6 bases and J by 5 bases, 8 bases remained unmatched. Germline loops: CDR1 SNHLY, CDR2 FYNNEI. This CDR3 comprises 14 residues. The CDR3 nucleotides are TGTGCCAGCAGCTCCGGGACTAGGGCGGAGACCCAGTACTTC. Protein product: CASSSGTRAETQYF.

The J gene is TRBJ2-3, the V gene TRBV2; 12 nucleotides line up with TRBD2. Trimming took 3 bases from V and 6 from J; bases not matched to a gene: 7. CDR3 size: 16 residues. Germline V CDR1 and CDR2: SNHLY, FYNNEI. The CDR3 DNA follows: TGTGCCAGCAGTGATCAGTCTAGCGGGAGGGGCGATACGCAGTATTTT. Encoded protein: CASSDQSSGRGDTQYF.

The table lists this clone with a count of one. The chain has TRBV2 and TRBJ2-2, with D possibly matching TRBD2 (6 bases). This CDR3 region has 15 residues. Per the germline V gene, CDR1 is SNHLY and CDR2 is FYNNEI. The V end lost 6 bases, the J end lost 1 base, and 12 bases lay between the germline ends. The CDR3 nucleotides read TGTGCCAGCAGGGTCCGAGCGGGGAACACCGGGGAGCTGTTTTTT. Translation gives CASRVRAGNTGELFF. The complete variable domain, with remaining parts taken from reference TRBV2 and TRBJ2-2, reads EPEVTQTPSHQVTQMGQEVILRCVPISNHLYFYWYRQILGQKVEFLVSFYNNEISEKSEIFDDQFSVERPDGSNFTLKIRSTKLEDSAMYFCASRVRAGNTGELFFGEGSRLTVL.

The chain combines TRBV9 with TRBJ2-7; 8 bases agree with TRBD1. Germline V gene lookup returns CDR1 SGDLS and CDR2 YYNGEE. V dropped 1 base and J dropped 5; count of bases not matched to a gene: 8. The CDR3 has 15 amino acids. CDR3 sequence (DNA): TGTGCCAGCAGCGTACTGGACAGGGTGGTCGACGAGCAGTACTTC. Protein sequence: CASSVLDRVVDEQYF.

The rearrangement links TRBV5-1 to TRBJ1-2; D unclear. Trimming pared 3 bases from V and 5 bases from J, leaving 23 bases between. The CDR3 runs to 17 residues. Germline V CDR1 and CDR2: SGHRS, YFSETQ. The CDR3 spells CASSSGSVTPTGYGYTF. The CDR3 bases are TGCGCCAGCAGCTCGGGAAGCGTGACACCGACGGGGTATGGCTACACCTTC.

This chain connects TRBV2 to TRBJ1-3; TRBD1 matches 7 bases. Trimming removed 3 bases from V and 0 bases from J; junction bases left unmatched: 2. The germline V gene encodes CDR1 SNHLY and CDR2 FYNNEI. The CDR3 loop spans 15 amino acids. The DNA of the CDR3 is TGTGCCAGCAGTGACACAGGGGACTCTGGAAACACCATATATTTT. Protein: CASSDTGDSGNTIYF.

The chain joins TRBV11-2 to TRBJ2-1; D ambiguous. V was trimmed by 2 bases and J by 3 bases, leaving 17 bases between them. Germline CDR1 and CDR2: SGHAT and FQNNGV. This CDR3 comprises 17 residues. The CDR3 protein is CASSLRSLAVDYNEQFF. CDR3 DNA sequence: TGTGCCAGCAGCTTACGGTCATTGGCGGTTGACTACAATGAGCAGTTCTTC.

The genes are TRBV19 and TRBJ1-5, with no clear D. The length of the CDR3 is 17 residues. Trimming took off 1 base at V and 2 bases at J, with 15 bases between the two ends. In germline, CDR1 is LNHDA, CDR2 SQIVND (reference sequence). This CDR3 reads CASSIVRGLRGNQPQHF. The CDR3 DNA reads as TGTGCCAGTAGTATAGTTCGGGGTTTGAGGGGCAATCAGCCCCAGCATTTT. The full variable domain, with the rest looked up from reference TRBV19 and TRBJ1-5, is DGGITQSPKYLFRKEGQNVTLSCEQNLNHDAMYWYRQDPGQGLRLIYYSQIVNDFQKGDIAEGYSVSREKKESFPLTVTSAQKNPTAFYLCASSIVRGLRGNQPQHFGDGTRLSIL.